This T cell receptor beta chain was documented in a study of CD8+CD57+ T cells in acquired aplastic anemia. Findings and caveats of the study: Significance was not reached for CD8+ Simpson's diversity between patients and controls.

TCR beta VDJ and CDR3 profiling used genomic DNA as template. TCRdb re-called the reads through MiXCR, storing one row per CDR3 protein. The sample carries around 180,000 distinct CDR3 sequences, about three fifths recorded once. This clonotype occurred many times. The antigen remains undetermined. The CDR3 has 13 amino acids. V shed 7 bases and J shed 2 bases, with 9 bases lying between them. Per the germline V gene, CDR1 is WSHSY and CDR2 is SAAADI. This rearrangement joins TRBV10-2 to TRBJ1-3; a possible D gene is TRBD1 (5 bases). Sequenced: sorted CD4+, CD8+, or CD8+CD57+ T cells (not recorded which) from PBMCs. This TCR derives from a human donor in good health. This CDR3 reads CASIGAPGNTIYF. CDR3 coding DNA: TGCGCCAGCATTGGGGCGCCTGGAAACACCATATATTTT.